This T cell receptor (beta chain) originates from a study of tumor-infiltrating lymphocytes in primary liver carcinoma. TCR beta cDNA was prepared out of 500 ng total RNA by means of a constant-region primer. Researchers made the TCR beta libraries by running three nested multiplex PCR rounds with slightly modified ARM-PCR. A C-beta reverse primer and TRBV1-TRBV30 forward primers served in each of the first two PCR rounds, at approximately 10 cycles apiece. One entry per CDR3 protein results from TCRdb running MiXCR on the multiplex PCR reads. The sample has under 90,000 distinct CDR3 sequences, about three quarters seen once. To note about this clonotype: What it binds is not known.

CDR3 length equals 14 residues. Germline assignment: CDR1 SGHAT and CDR2 FQDESV (reference sequence). Trimming stripped 8 bases from V and 12 bases from J, with 23 bases between. Taking roughly 20-32 mg of unsorted bulk tissue, the authors co-extracted RNA and DNA. Findings and caveats of the study: Tumor-adjacent and tumor-blood pairs shared a smaller degree of overlap than tumor region pairs. Only about 8-25% of top clones were detected in each of the five tumor regions.

The source material was liver tumor tissue from sampling region 1. This sample's subset: tumor region T1, superior pole. The sequence was collected from a middle-aged man with primary liver carcinoma and hepatitis B virus infection. This chain uses TRBV11-1 with TRBJ2-1; D possibly corresponds to TRBD1 (5 bases). The CDR3 loop is CASGSGWNVRGQFF. The CDR3 region has the DNA TGTGCCAGCGGCTCTGGCTGGAACGTAAGGGGGCAGTTCTTC.